This TCR beta chain was observed in a study of blood T cell repertoires in COVID-19. Study summary: Samples came from the United States, Italy and Spain, spanning acute and convalescent COVID-19. From T cells, B-cell-depleted T cells, or PBMCs came the material, which was cDNA or gDNA.

In the original processing: Estimation of nucleated cell counts relied on the amplification of reference gene primers. Clones were sequenced by immunoSEQ multiplex PCR, and TCRdb holds only the in-frame ones, with some missing. D and trimming come from the DNA, and the V and J calls and clone size come from that table. The table records 290,000 or so clones, around 90% of them present only once. The sequence was collected from a man aged 18-30 years with active or convalescent COVID-19. The specimen sequenced was peripheral blood.

This chain's CDR3 is CASSPRLATMNEQFF. Written as DNA, the CDR3 is TGTGCCAGCAGCCCTCGACTAGCGACCATGAATGAGCAGTTCTTC. J is TRBJ2-1 and V is TRBV11-3, with 8 bases fitting TRBD2. This CDR3 has 15 amino acids. V was pared by 5 bases and J by 7 bases, with 10 bases of the junction left unmatched. In germline, CDR1 is SGHNT, CDR2 YENEEA.